A selection of T cell receptor beta chains follows, all from one sample in a study of blood T cells in healthy people across ages. TCRdb fed the 5' RACE reads into MiXCR, producing one record per CDR3 protein. In the table there are 1.5 million or so distinct CDR3 sequences, approximately 43% of which are singletons. The sample taken for sequencing was blood. The receptors shown here come from a woman under 30 in good health. Each CDR3 is given with its conserved first and last residue. The D gene is left open where the match is weak. Expanded clones get a size class; other rows say once, few or many, or leave the size out.

cdr3_aa,cdr3_nt,j_call,clone_size,d_call,v_call
CASRRTGGKDGYTF,TGTGCCAGCAGAAGGACAGGGGGCAAAGATGGCTACACCTTC,TRBJ1-2,NA,TRBD1,TRBV11-2
CASSFPRWPTYGYTF,TGTGCCAGCAGCTTCCCTCGGTGGCCAACCTATGGCTACACCTTC,TRBJ1-2,NA,NA,TRBV7-9
CAWSAHREGLIHEKLFF,TGTGCCTGGAGTGCCCACAGGGAAGGGTTGATTCATGAAAAACTGTTTTTT,TRBJ1-4,NA,NA,TRBV30
CASSLLAGGPKNIQYF,TGCGCCAGCAGCTTGTTAGCGGGGGGCCCCAAAAACATTCAGTACTTC,TRBJ2-4,NA,TRBD2,TRBV5-1
CASSAKEHVYNEQFF,TGTGCCAGCAGTGCCAAAGAACACGTCTACAATGAGCAGTTCTTC,TRBJ2-1,NA,NA,TRBV2
CASLPASGAYNEQFF,TGCGCCAGCCTTCCTGCTAGCGGAGCCTACAATGAGCAGTTCTTC,TRBJ2-1,few,TRBD2,TRBV5-1
CASSLGRLYNEQFF,TGTGCCAGCAGCTTAGGGCGCCTCTACAATGAGCAGTTCTTC,TRBJ2-1,NA,NA,TRBV7-2
CASSFGLVAGASYNEQYF,TGTGCCAGCAGTTTCGGGTTGGTAGCGGGAGCCTCCTACAATGAGCAGTACTTC,TRBJ2-7,NA,TRBD2,TRBV12-3/TRBV12-4
CSAGTGGAPYNEQFF,TGCAGTGCCGGGACCGGGGGGGCTCCGTACAATGAGCAGTTCTTC,TRBJ2-1,NA,TRBD2,TRBV20-1
CASSLGQGNYEQYF,TGCGCCAGCAGCTTGGGACAGGGTAACTACGAGCAGTACTTC,TRBJ2-7,many,TRBD1,TRBV5-1
CASSYRTGAYNEQYF,TGTGCCAGCAGCTACCGGACAGGGGCCTACAATGAGCAGTACTTC,TRBJ2-7,few,TRBD1,TRBV13
CAIRAPQSPSAFF,TGTGCCATCCGGGCCCCACAGAGTCCTAGCGCTTTCTTT,TRBJ1-1,once,NA,TRBV7-2
CSVETRNRNTEELFF,TGCAGCGTTGAGACCAGGAATAGGAACACCGAGGAGCTGTTTTTT,TRBJ2-2,NA,NA,TRBV29-1
CASTQTGAEQYF,TGTGCCAGCACCCAGACAGGAGCCGAGCAGTACTTC,TRBJ2-7,NA,NA,TRBV25-1
CASSYPWITGYNEQFF,TGTGCCAGCAGTTATCCGTGGATTACAGGATACAATGAGCAGTTCTTC,TRBJ2-1,NA,NA,TRBV6-2/TRBV6-3
CASSQDAFQPQHF,TGTGCCAGCAGCCAAGATGCGTTTCAGCCCCAGCATTTT,TRBJ1-5,NA,NA,TRBV3-1
CASSRRTGAQGTQYF,TGTGCCAGCAGCAGACGGACAGGGGCCCAAGGGACCCAGTACTTC,TRBJ2-5,NA,TRBD1,TRBV9
CASSPEALSYEQYF,TGTGCCAGCAGCCCCGAGGCTTTATCCTACGAGCAGTACTTC,TRBJ2-7,NA,NA,TRBV9
CASSREGSPDTQYF,TGTGCCAGCAGCCGAGAAGGGAGCCCAGATACGCAGTATTTT,TRBJ2-3,NA,NA,TRBV4-2
CASSSTMEEQFF,TGTGCCAGCAGCTCCACGATGGAGGAGCAGTTCTTC,TRBJ2-1,NA,NA,TRBV11-2
CSAGIAGEGIQYF,TGCAGTGCTGGAATAGCGGGAGAGGGCATTCAGTACTTC,TRBJ2-4,few,TRBD2,TRBV20-1
CASSPAGGRKNNEQFF,TGTGCCAGCAGCCCCGCTGGAGGGCGGAAAAACAATGAGCAGTTCTTC,TRBJ2-1,few,NA,TRBV7-2
CASSPQGLRNYGYTF,TGTGCCAGCAGTCCTCAGGGTCTCAGGAACTATGGCTACACCTTC,TRBJ1-2,NA,NA,TRBV27
CASSPWTGVTGELFF,TGTGCCAGCAGCCCATGGACAGGGGTCACCGGGGAGCTGTTTTTT,TRBJ2-2,NA,TRBD1,TRBV11-2
CASSLRTSLAGGLYEQYF,TGTGCCAGCAGTTTACGGACGTCCCTAGCGGGGGGACTTTACGAGCAGTACTTC,TRBJ2-7,once,TRBD2,TRBV28
CASSQYPQREGYNEQYF,TGTGCCAGCAGCCAATACCCCCAGCGGGAGGGTTACAATGAGCAGTACTTC,TRBJ2-5,NA,TRBD2,TRBV3-1